Shown below are 32 T cell receptor beta chains from a single sample sequenced in a study of blood T cell repertoires in COVID-19. The method was immunoSEQ multiplex PCR; TCRdb's version includes in-frame clones alone and lacks a portion of them. Of more than 110,000 clones in the sample, about four fifths were seen once. Sequencing was performed on peripheral blood. These receptors were collected from a woman older than 75 in a cohort sampled during active or convalescent COVID-19.

The V gene is TRBV11-2, the J gene TRBJ2-5; no clear D. The CDR3 has 12 residues. V was cut by 5 bases and J by 2 bases, with 6 bases left in between. Germline CDR1 SGHAT, CDR2 FQNNGV. For the CDR3, the DNA is TGTGCCAGCAGCGTACAACAAGAGACCCAGTACTTC. It codes for CASSVQQETQYF. The whole variable domain, filled in from reference TRBV11-2 and TRBJ2-5, reads EAGVAQSPRYKIIEKRQSVAFWCNPISGHATLYWYQQILGQGPKLLIQFQNNGVVDDSQLPKDRFSAERLKGVDSTLKIQPAKLEDSAVYLCASSVQQETQYFGPGTRLLVL.

This chain connects TRBV12-3 or TRBV12-4 to TRBJ1-3; 7 bases fit TRBD1. V dropped 7 bases and J dropped 15; count of bases not matched to a gene: 12. The CDR3 is 12 amino acids. This CDR3 is CASTQGGTVSYF. CDR3 in DNA: TGTGCCAGCACTCAAGGGGGGACAGTGTCATATTTT.

The V call is TRBV2, the J call TRBJ1-2, with 7 positions matching TRBD1. Germline V gene data show CDR1 as SNHLY and CDR2 as FYNNEI. Trimming at V came to 7 bases and at J to 8 bases, leaving 10 bases not matched to a gene. This CDR3 has 13 amino acids. The CDR3 DNA follows: TGTGCCAGCACCCGACAGGGCGCTGGAGGCTACACCTTC. Residues: CASTRQGAGGYTF.

The V call is TRBV4-2, the J call TRBJ1-3; D is possibly TRBD1 (5 bases). Germline CDR1 reads LGHNA; CDR2 reads YNFKEQ. Between the trimmed V and J ends, which lost 4 bases and 0 bases, there was a span of 10 bases. This CDR3 has 15 amino acids. The chain's CDR3 is CASSRGGSSGNTIYF. For the CDR3, the DNA is TGTGCCAGCAGCCGCGGGGGGAGCTCTGGAAACACCATATATTTT.

This chain uses TRBV4-2 with TRBJ1-5; 7 positions agree with TRBD1. The trim removed 3 bases at V and 4 bases at J, leaving 6 bases unmatched. Germline CDR1 LGHNA, CDR2 YNFKEQ. The CDR3 loop spans 15 amino acids. The CDR3 DNA follows: TGTGCCAGCAGCCAGAGTGCCAGGGGGAATCAGCCCCAGCATTTT. It is translated as CASSQSARGNQPQHF.

The chain joins TRBV7-8 to TRBJ2-1; D is perhaps TRBD2 (6 bases). Germline V CDR1 and CDR2: SGHVS, FQNEAQ. The CDR3 has 16 residues. Trimming pared 0 bases from V and 6 bases from J, leaving 15 bases between. For the CDR3, the DNA is TGTGCCAGCAGCTTAGCGGGGCGGCAGGGAGGCAATGAGCAGTTCTTC. The encoded protein is CASSLAGRQGGNEQFF.

This chain links TRBV28 with TRBJ2-3, with a possible D match to TRBD1 (5 bases). The V end was cut by 6 bases, the J end by 6 bases, with 10 bases between. The CDR3 is made up of 12 amino acids. Germline CDR1 reads MDHEN; CDR2 reads SYDVKM. The CDR3 DNA follows: TGTGCCAGCAGCGACCCAGGGGATACGCAGTATTTT. This gives the protein CASSDPGDTQYF.

The chain has TRBV13 and TRBJ2-3; TRBD1 matches 7 bases. CDR1 and CDR2 (germline): PRHDT, FYEKMQ (reference sequence). This CDR3 contains 15 residues. The J segment lost 2 bases and the V segment lost 4 bases, leaving 6 bases of the junction unmatched. The CDR3 coding sequence is TGTGCCAGCAGCTCACAGGGGTTTCCCACAGATACGCAGTATTTT. Its translation: CASSSQGFPTDTQYF.

The genes are TRBV5-1 and TRBJ2-3; a weak D match, TRBD2 (5 bases). CDR3 length: 16 residues. Trimming cost V 2 bases and J 4 bases, with 17 bases left between them. Germline V lookup: CDR1 SGHRS, CDR2 YFSETQ. The CDR3 loop reads CASSFGLPSGADTQYF. CDR3 sequence (DNA): TGCGCCAGCAGCTTTGGCCTGCCAAGCGGCGCAGATACGCAGTATTTT.

The chain employs TRBV27 and TRBJ1-6; the D gene is possibly TRBD1 (5 bases). V was clipped by 8 bases and J by 10 bases, with 24 bases between them. This CDR3 has 16 amino acids. Germline V CDR1 and CDR2: MNHEY, SMNVEV (reference sequence). The CDR3 region is CASGKAKVGRLSPLHF. The CDR3 coding sequence is TGTGCCAGCGGAAAAGCTAAGGTGGGGCGACTCTCACCCCTCCACTTT.

The rearrangement uses TRBV11-2 and TRBJ2-6; tentatively, D is TRBD2 (6 bases). This CDR3 contains 15 residues. The germline V gene encodes CDR1 SGHAT and CDR2 FQNNGV. The V and J ends lost 8 bases and 4 bases respectively, with 15 bases between them. The CDR3: CASQGLARGANVLTF. CDR3 bases: TGTGCCAGCCAGGGACTCGCCCGGGGGGCCAACGTCCTGACTTTC.

The chain combines TRBV24-1 with TRBJ2-5; D ambiguous. CDR1 is KGHDR and CDR2 is SFDVKD in the germline V gene. This CDR3 has 13 residues. V was cut by 4 bases and J by 4 bases, with 9 bases left in between. CDR3 nucleotides: TGTGCCACCAGTGACCCGAACGGAGAGACCCAGTACTTC. This translates into CATSDPNGETQYF.

The chain employs TRBV28 and TRBJ2-5; 7 nucleotides line up with TRBD1. This CDR3 contains 14 residues. V lost 8 bases, J lost 5 bases, and 11 bases stayed unmatched. The V gene's germline CDR1 is MDHEN and CDR2 SYDVKM. The CDR3 coding sequence is TGTGCCAGCTTCCAATCCGGGACAGCGGAGACCCAGTACTTC. Protein product: CASFQSGTAETQYF.

This clone occurred once. The J gene is TRBJ2-3, the V gene TRBV7-9; 7 nucleotides line up with TRBD1. This CDR3 region has 14 residues. The germline gives CDR1 SEHNR, CDR2 FQNEAQ (reference sequence). After removal of 5 bases from V and 4 bases from J, the junction contained 6 bases not matched to a gene. CDR3 protein: CASSHDRAPDTQYF. CDR3 nucleotides: TGTGCCAGCAGCCACGACAGGGCCCCAGATACGCAGTATTTT.

This clone was counted a single time. This chain links TRBV28 with TRBJ2-5; a weak D match, TRBD2 (5 bases). There are 14 residues in the CDR3. V was pared by 4 bases and J by 7 bases, with 16 bases between. CDR1 is MDHEN and CDR2 is SYDVKM in the germline V gene. The CDR3 DNA reads TGTGCCAGCAGTTACAATAGCGCCGTGGGGACCCAGTACTTC. Encoded protein: CASSYNSAVGTQYF.

J is TRBJ2-1 and V is TRBV7-2, with 12 bases matching TRBD1. The germline V gene has CDR1 SGHTA and CDR2 FQGNSA. V dropped 7 bases and J dropped 6; count of bases not matched to a gene: 13. The CDR3 spans 17 residues. The CDR3 nucleotides read TGTGCCAGCATAATAGGGACAGGGGGCTTTGTGGGCAATGAGCAGTTCTTC. This gives the protein CASIIGTGGFVGNEQFF.

The chain combines TRBV4-3 with TRBJ2-3, with D maybe TRBD2 (5 bases). V dropped 0 bases and J dropped 7 bases, with 8 bases sitting between them. This CDR3 has 13 residues. Germline values: CDR1 LGHNA, CDR2 YSLEER. CDR3 coding DNA: TGCGCCAGCAGCCAAGAGGTCGGGAATACGCAGTATTTT. Translated, it gives CASSQEVGNTQYF.

The CDR3 bases are TGTGCCAGCAGCCAGGGGGGACAGTATGATGAAGCTTTCTTT. Its protein is CASSQGGQYDEAFF. The rearrangement joins TRBV14 to TRBJ1-1, with 7 bases aligning to TRBD1. Germline V gene data show CDR1 as SGHDN and CDR2 as FVKESK. This CDR3 has 14 residues. With 3 bases clipped from V and 7 bases from J, the junction kept 8 bases outside the gene matches.

The gene calls are TRBV6-5 and TRBJ2-5, with 8 bases matching TRBD2. The CDR3 loop spans 15 amino acids. The germline CDR1 and CDR2 sequences are MNHEY and SVGAGI. Losses at the gene ends were 4 bases for V and 1 base for J; bases not matched to a gene: 5. CDR3 bases: TGTGCCAGCAGTTTCTCCGGGACTAGCCAAGAGACCCAGTACTTC. Amino acids: CASSFSGTSQETQYF.

The V gene is TRBV2, the J gene TRBJ2-2; tentative D call: TRBD1 (5 bases). CDR1 is SNHLY and CDR2 is FYNNEI in the germline V gene. Trimming removed 5 bases from V and 6 bases from J, with 13 bases in between. The CDR3 contains 14 residues. The CDR3: CASSPTRGSGELFF. The CDR3 bases are TGTGCCAGCAGTCCAACAAGGGGTTCCGGGGAGCTGTTTTTT.

This chain joins TRBV6-2 or TRBV6-3 and TRBJ1-3, with TRBD1 identical over 7 bases. Germline V gives CDR1 MNHEY, CDR2 SVGEGT. The trim removed 5 bases at V and 0 bases at J, leaving 10 bases unmatched. The CDR3 totals 17 residues. CDR3 in DNA: TGTGCCAGCAGTACACGCGGGACAGTTGACTCTGGAAACACCATATATTTT. Translation gives CASSTRGTVDSGNTIYF.

This chain uses TRBV7-6 with TRBJ2-7; TRBD1 is a possible D gene (6 bases). The CDR3 extends over 13 amino acids. CDR1 SGHVS and CDR2 FNYEAQ come from the germline V gene. Trimming took off 5 bases at V and 6 bases at J, with 14 bases between the two ends. CDR3 sequence (DNA): TGTGCCAGCAGCCTGCACAGGGCCCTCGAGCAGTACTTC. Its translation: CASSLHRALEQYF. The complete variable domain, with remaining parts taken from reference TRBV7-6 and TRBJ2-7, reads GAGVSQSPRYKVTKRGQDVALRCDPISGHVSLYWYRQALGQGPEFLTYFNYEAQQDKSGLPNDRFSAERPEGSISTLTIQRTEQRDSAMYRCASSLHRALEQYFGPGTRLTVT.

The rearrangement joins TRBV28 to TRBJ1-4; D might be TRBD1 (5 bases). V was shortened by 8 bases and J by 9 bases, with 13 bases between the two germline ends. CDR1 is MDHEN and CDR2 is SYDVKM in the germline V gene. The CDR3 covers 12 residues. The CDR3 DNA reads as TGTGCCAGCGACAGCCCGGAGCAAAAACTGTTTTTT. This codes for CASDSPEQKLFF.

The rearrangement links TRBV7-2 to TRBJ1-1; D gene unclear. This CDR3 has 12 residues. V gave up 1 base and J gave up 7 bases, with 7 bases separating them. Germline-derived CDR1 and CDR2 are SGHTA and FQGNSA. Here the CDR3 reads CASSLVHFEAFF. The CDR3 nucleotides are TGTGCCAGCAGCTTAGTGCACTTTGAAGCTTTCTTT.

V gene TRBV4-1 combines with J gene TRBJ2-3; 7 bases fit TRBD2. Trimming took 6 bases from V and 4 from J; bases not matched to a gene: 19. Germline V gives CDR1 MGHRA, CDR2 YSYEKL. The CDR3 contains 18 residues. The CDR3 sequence is CASSPTEFDSGDADTQYF. In DNA, the CDR3 is TGCGCCAGCAGTCCTACTGAGTTCGACAGCGGGGATGCAGATACGCAGTATTTT.

CDR3 sequence: CASRRQSNTGELFF. The CDR3 DNA follows: TGTGCCAGTAGGAGACAGTCGAACACCGGGGAGCTGTTTTTT. The J gene is TRBJ2-2, the V gene TRBV19; D perhaps matches TRBD1 (5 bases). Trimming cost V 6 bases and J 0 bases, with 8 bases left between them. CDR3 size: 14 residues. Germline V lookup: CDR1 LNHDA, CDR2 SQIVND (reference sequence).

The CDR3 DNA reads as TGTGCCAGCACTAAATATAGCAATCAGCCCCAGCATTTT. Amino acid sequence: CASTKYSNQPQHF. The V and J genes are TRBV5-8 and TRBJ1-5; D gene unclear. V was pared by 6 bases and J by 0 bases, with 7 bases between. The germline CDR1 and CDR2 sequences are SGHTS and YDEGEE. CDR3 length: 13 amino acids.

The chain employs TRBV28 and TRBJ1-2; D remains ambiguous. Deletions cut 4 bases from V and 4 bases from J, with 7 bases between. The CDR3 sequence is 12 residues long. CDR1 MDHEN and CDR2 SYDVKM come from the germline V gene. CDR3 sequence (DNA): TGTGCCAGCAGTTCGGGGAGCTATGGCTACACCTTC. Protein: CASSSGSYGYTF.

The rearrangement joins TRBV2 to TRBJ2-5, with D hard to call. The germline V gene encodes CDR1 SNHLY and CDR2 FYNNEI. The CDR3 has 14 amino acids. Trimming shortened V by 2 bases and J by 1 base, and 8 bases separated the two germline ends. This chain's CDR3 is CASSESSLQETQYF. CDR3 in DNA: TGTGCCAGCAGTGAATCGTCCCTCCAAGAGACCCAGTACTTC. Combining the CDR3 with reference TRBV2 and TRBJ2-5 gives the whole variable domain EPEVTQTPSHQVTQMGQEVILRCVPISNHLYFYWYRQILGQKVEFLVSFYNNEISEKSEIFDDQFSVERPDGSNFTLKIRSTKLEDSAMYFCASSESSLQETQYFGPGTRLLVL.

The genes are TRBV2 and TRBJ1-1; D not certain. V was cut by 6 bases and J by 8 bases, with 10 bases left in between. Germline V CDR1 and CDR2: SNHLY, FYNNEI. The CDR3 is made up of 11 amino acids. The CDR3 protein is CASSPLFEAFF. CDR3 coding DNA: TGTGCCAGCAGCCCTCTCTTCGAAGCTTTCTTT.

The V and J genes are TRBV2 and TRBJ2-3; D is unresolved. The CDR3 contains 13 residues. V dropped 6 bases and J dropped 4 bases, with 11 bases sitting between them. Germline CDR1 SNHLY, CDR2 FYNNEI. The CDR3 is CASSAAVADTQYF. The CDR3 DNA reads as TGTGCCAGCAGCGCTGCAGTCGCAGATACGCAGTATTTT. The full variable domain, its missing parts supplied by reference TRBV2 and TRBJ2-3, is EPEVTQTPSHQVTQMGQEVILRCVPISNHLYFYWYRQILGQKVEFLVSFYNNEISEKSEIFDDQFSVERPDGSNFTLKIRSTKLEDSAMYFCASSAAVADTQYFGPGTRLTVL.

The genes are TRBV7-3 and TRBJ2-3; TRBD2 is a possible D gene (7 bases). The V end lost 4 bases, the J end lost 4 bases, and 15 bases lay between the germline ends. The CDR3 extends over 15 amino acids. CDR1 is SGHTA, CDR2 FQGTGA, per germline. CDR3 protein: CASSSSRGGPDTQYF. The CDR3 nucleotides read TGTGCCAGCAGCTCCTCAAGGGGGGGTCCAGATACGCAGTATTTT.